This TCR beta chain was recovered during a study of shared clonotypes between healthy human individuals. Data came from immunoSEQ multiplex PCR; TCRdb stores just in-frame clones and leaves some out. The sample has about 560,000 clones; roughly 79% are singletons. V lost 2 bases, J lost 10 bases, and 3 bases stayed unmatched. Germline loops: CDR1 SGDLS, CDR2 YYNGEE. This CDR3 comprises 13 residues. This TCR came from a woman aged 40 to 50 in good health. Some clones in this sample may be carry-over from other donors' samples. The gene calls are TRBV9 and TRBJ2-2, with TRBD1 matching 9 bases. The sequenced sample was PBMCs. CDR3 protein: CASSVTGGAELFF. The CDR3 DNA is TGTGCCAGCAGCGTTACAGGGGGCGCGGAGCTGTTTTTT.